This passage covers 5 T cell receptor beta chains from one sample sequenced in a study of blood T cell repertoires in COVID-19. Sequenced by immunoSEQ multiplex PCR; TCRdb stores in-frame clones only, minus some. The sample yields about 130,000 clones, more than 80% seen once. Sequenced: peripheral blood. Receptors originate from a human donor in a cohort sampled during active COVID-19.

The chain uses TRBV6-5 and TRBJ1-2; maybe TRBD1 (6 bases). The CDR3 has 14 amino acids. Germline V gives CDR1 MNHEY, CDR2 SVGAGI. Trimming cost V 8 bases and J 3 bases, with 16 bases left between them. The CDR3 region has the DNA TGTGCCAGCCAACCTGGGACAAAGGACTATGGCTACACCTTC. This encodes CASQPGTKDYGYTF.

This chain uses TRBV19 with TRBJ1-5, with D hard to call. CDR3 size: 15 residues. From germline, CDR1 is LNHDA and CDR2 SQIVND (reference sequence). Trimming cost V 3 bases and J 2 bases, with 11 bases left between them. The CDR3 loop is CASSINWGGNQPQHF. DNA of the CDR3: TGTGCCAGTAGTATCAATTGGGGAGGCAATCAGCCCCAGCATTTT.

The chain has TRBV7-9 and TRBJ2-7; TRBD1 aligns across 11 bases. Germline CDR1 is SEHNR and CDR2 is FQNEAQ (reference sequence). The V gene end was trimmed by 1 base and the J gene end by 4 bases; junction bases not matched to a gene: 6. CDR3 size: 16 residues. The CDR3 sequence is CASSLGGQGAFYEQYV. The DNA of the CDR3 is TGTGCCAGCAGCTTAGGAGGACAGGGGGCTTTTTACGAGCAGTACGTC.

This clone was seen only a few times. The genes are TRBV12-3 or TRBV12-4 and TRBJ1-5, with TRBD1 as a possible D gene (5 bases). With 1 base removed from V and 10 bases from J, the gap between germline ends came to 11 bases. This CDR3 spans 13 amino acids. The CDR3 loop is CASSLEPGSPQHF. The CDR3 region has the DNA TGTGCCAGCAGTTTAGAACCAGGGTCCCCCCAGCATTTT.

The chain combines TRBV9 with TRBJ1-6, with D uncertain. Trimming pared 0 bases from V and 4 bases from J, leaving 8 bases between. CDR1 and CDR2 (germline): SGDLS, YYNGEE. The CDR3 consists of 15 residues. The CDR3 DNA reads TGTGCCAGCAGCGTAGGGGCAGCATATAATTCACCCCTCCACTTT. Translated: CASSVGAAYNSPLHF. Full variable domain (outside the CDR3, taken from reference TRBV9 and TRBJ1-6): DSGVTQTPKHLITATGQRVTLRCSPRSGDLSVYWYQQSLDQGLQFLIQYYNGEERAKGNILERFSAQQFPDLHSELNLSSLELGDSALYFCASSVGAAYNSPLHFGNGTRLTVT.